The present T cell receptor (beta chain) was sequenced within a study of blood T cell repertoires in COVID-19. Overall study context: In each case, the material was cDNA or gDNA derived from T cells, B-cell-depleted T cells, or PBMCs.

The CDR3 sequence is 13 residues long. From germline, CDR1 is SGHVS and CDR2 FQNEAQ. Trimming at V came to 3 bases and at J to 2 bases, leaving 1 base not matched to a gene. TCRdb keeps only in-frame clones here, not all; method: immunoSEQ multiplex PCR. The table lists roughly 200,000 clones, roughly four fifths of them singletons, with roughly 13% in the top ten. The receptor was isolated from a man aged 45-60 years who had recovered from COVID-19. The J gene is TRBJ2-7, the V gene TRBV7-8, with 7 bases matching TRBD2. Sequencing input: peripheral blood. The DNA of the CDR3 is TGTGCCAGCAGCTTGACTAGCACCTACGAGCAGTACTTC. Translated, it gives CASSLTSTYEQYF.